Each of the 14 T cell receptor beta chains below was sequenced from the same sample in a study of neoadjuvant anti-PD-1 for oral cavity cancer. Generated by immunoSEQ multiplex PCR, the TCRdb table keeps only in-frame clones and is missing some. The sample records some 12,000 clones, about 70% being singletons. Time point described: after neoadjuvant nivolumab, at surgical resection. Sample: PBMCs, taken after nivolumab (anti-PD-1) treatment. These receptors all stem from a person between 35 and 79 years old with oral cavity squamous cell carcinoma.

The CDR3 loop is CASSSLQGGYGYTF. In nucleotides, the CDR3 is TGTGCCAGCAGCTCCCTACAGGGAGGTTATGGCTACACCTTC. This chain uses TRBV11-2 with TRBJ1-2, with D maybe TRBD1 (6 bases). The CDR3 covers 14 residues. V was clipped by 4 bases and J by 5 bases, with 14 bases between them. The V gene's germline CDR1 is SGHAT and CDR2 FQNNGV.

V gene TRBV7-3 combines with J gene TRBJ2-2; D is perhaps TRBD2 (6 bases). Germline V gene lookup returns CDR1 SGHTA and CDR2 FQGTGA. The CDR3 totals 13 residues. V was cut by 3 bases and J by 7 bases, with 9 bases left in between. In DNA, the CDR3 is TGTGCCAGCAGCTTTACGGGGGTCGGGGAGCTGTTTTTT. It encodes CASSFTGVGELFF.

The V call is TRBV19, the J call TRBJ1-3; D ambiguous. Germline loops: CDR1 LNHDA, CDR2 SQIVND (reference sequence). CDR3 length: 14 amino acids. V lost 6 bases, J lost 4 bases, and 13 bases lay in between. CDR3 sequence: CASRSGQSGNTIYF. In nucleotides, the CDR3 is TGTGCCAGTAGGAGCGGGCAGAGCGGAAACACCATATATTTT.

The chain recombines TRBV6-4 with TRBJ2-6, with D perhaps being TRBD1 or TRBD2 (5 bases each). Trimming left V 2 bases short and J 1 base short, with 6 bases between. CDR1 is MRHNA, CDR2 SNTAGT, per germline. CDR3 size: 15 residues. DNA of the CDR3: TGTGCCAGCAGTGACGGGGGTTCTGGGGCCAACGTCCTGACTTTC. Its translation: CASSDGGSGANVLTF.

This clone was observed a few times. The J gene is TRBJ1-5, the V gene TRBV30; TRBD1 is a possible D gene (5 bases). CDR3 size: 13 residues. Trimming cost V 3 bases and J 6 bases, with 12 bases left between them. The V gene's germline CDR1 is GTSNPN and CDR2 SVGIG (reference sequence). The CDR3 protein is CAWSAKGVQPQHF. The CDR3 region has the DNA TGTGCCTGGAGCGCCAAAGGGGTTCAGCCCCAGCATTTT.

The gene calls are TRBV27 and TRBJ2-3; D perhaps matches TRBD2 (6 bases). The length of the CDR3 is 14 residues. V lost 5 bases to trimming and J lost 6 bases, with 15 bases between them. In germline, CDR1 is MNHEY, CDR2 SMNVEV (reference sequence). CDR3 residues: CASSPTWTTDTQYF. CDR3 DNA sequence: TGTGCCAGCAGTCCCACTTGGACTACCGATACGCAGTATTTT.

The chain joins TRBV11-3 to TRBJ2-1; 10 bases align to TRBD1. The CDR3 spans 16 residues. CDR1 is SGHNT, CDR2 YENEEA, per germline. Losses at the gene ends were 3 bases for V and 7 bases for J; bases not matched to a gene: 9. CDR3 protein: CASSFEPGTGVNEQFF. In DNA form, the CDR3 reads TGTGCCAGCAGCTTTGAGCCCGGGACAGGGGTGAATGAGCAGTTCTTC.

The J gene is TRBJ1-4, the V gene TRBV11-2; D is perhaps TRBD1 (6 bases). The germline CDR1 and CDR2 sequences are SGHAT and FQNNGV. The CDR3 sequence is 16 residues long. Trimming pared 5 bases from V and 5 bases from J, leaving 18 bases between. CDR3 nucleotide sequence: TGTGCCAGCAGCGCCCCGAGGGGGAGCCTAAATGAAAAACTGTTTTTT. Translation gives CASSAPRGSLNEKLFF.

The chain links TRBV7-6 to TRBJ1-6, with TRBD1 matching 7 bases. This CDR3 has 13 residues. J gave up 9 bases and V 4 bases, and 3 bases lay outside the gene matches. Germline CDR1 is SGHVS and CDR2 is FNYEAQ. For the CDR3, the DNA is TGTGCCAGCAGCTCGACAGGGTCTTCACCCCTCCACTTT. Translation gives CASSSTGSSPLHF.

The CDR3 DNA follows: TGCAGCGTTGATTCGCCCGGAAACACCATATATTTT. It codes for CSVDSPGNTIYF. The chain recombines TRBV29-1 with TRBJ1-3, with D hard to call. Germline values: CDR1 SQVTM, CDR2 ANQGSEA. The CDR3 covers 12 residues. Trimming left V 3 bases short and J 4 bases short, with 7 bases between.

This clone was detected a few times. The V gene is TRBV28, the J gene TRBJ2-2; TRBD1 matches at 8 bases. Germline CDR1 is MDHEN and CDR2 is SYDVKM. With V trimmed by 7 bases and J by 3 bases, 7 bases remained unmatched. This CDR3 region has 15 residues. Here the CDR3 DNA reads TGTGCCAGCACCCCGATGGACAGGGACACCGGGGAGCTGTTTTTT. It encodes CASTPMDRDTGELFF. The full variable domain, completed using reference TRBV28 and TRBJ2-2, is DVKVTQSSRYLVKRTGEKVFLECVQDMDHENMFWYRQDPGLGLRLIYFSYDVKMKEKGDIPEGYSVSREKKERFSLILESASTNQTSMYLCASTPMDRDTGELFFGEGSRLTVL.

The rearrangement joins TRBV5-5 to TRBJ1-1; 11 positions match TRBD1. The germline V gene has CDR1 SGHKS and CDR2 YYEKEE (reference sequence). The CDR3 runs 17 residues. With V trimmed by 4 bases and J by 10 bases, 18 bases remained unmatched. The CDR3 DNA reads as TGTGCCAGCAGCACACAAAGTCTCGGACAGGGGGCTCTGGGAGCTTTCTTT. Translation: CASSTQSLGQGALGAFF.

This clone was seen once. The chain recombines TRBV11-2 with TRBJ1-2; D not certain. Germline V CDR1 and CDR2: SGHAT, FQNNGV. V was shortened by 4 bases and J by 8 bases, with 8 bases between the two germline ends. The CDR3 is 11 amino acids. The CDR3 loop is CASSSLEGYTF. The CDR3 bases are TGTGCCAGCAGCTCCTTAGAGGGCTACACCTTC.

The J gene is TRBJ2-6, the V gene TRBV5-1, with D perhaps matching TRBD1 (6 bases). Trimming shortened V by 8 bases and J by 0 bases, and 12 bases separated the two germline ends. This CDR3 has 15 amino acids. The germline V gene encodes CDR1 SGHRS and CDR2 YFSETQ. The CDR3 region has the DNA TGCGCCAGTCGGACAGCCTACTCTGGGGCCAACGTCCTGACTTTC. Translation: CASRTAYSGANVLTF. Filled out from reference TRBV5-1 and TRBJ2-6, the complete variable domain reads KAGVTQTPRYLIKTRGQQVTLSCSPISGHRSVSWYQQTPGQGLQFLFEYFSETQRNKGNFPGRFSGRQFSNSRSEMNVSTLELGDSALYLCASRTAYSGANVLTFGAGSRLTVL.